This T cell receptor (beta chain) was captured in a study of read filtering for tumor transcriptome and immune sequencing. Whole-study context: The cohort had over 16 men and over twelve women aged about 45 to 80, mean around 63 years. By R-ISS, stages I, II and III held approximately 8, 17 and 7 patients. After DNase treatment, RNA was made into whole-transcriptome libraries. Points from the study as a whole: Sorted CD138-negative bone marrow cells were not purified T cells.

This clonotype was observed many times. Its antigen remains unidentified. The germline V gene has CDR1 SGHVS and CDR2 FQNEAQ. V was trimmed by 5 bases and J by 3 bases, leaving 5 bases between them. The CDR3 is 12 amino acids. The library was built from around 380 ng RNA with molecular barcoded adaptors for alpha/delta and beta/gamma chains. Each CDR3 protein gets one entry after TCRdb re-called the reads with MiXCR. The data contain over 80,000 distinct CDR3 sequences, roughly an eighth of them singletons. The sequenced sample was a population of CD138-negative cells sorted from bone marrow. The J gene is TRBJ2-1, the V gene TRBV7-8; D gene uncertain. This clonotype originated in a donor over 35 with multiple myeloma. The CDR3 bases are TGTGCCAGCAGCCACAGCTACAATGAGCAGTTCTTC. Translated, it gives CASSHSYNEQFF.